The following is a T cell receptor (beta chain) sequence with its context. This entry is derived from a study of long-term antiretroviral therapy in people with HIV. About the research overall: By about a decade, the earliest samples predate the 2015 immediate-ART recommendation.

The run of the v3.0 immunoSEQ assay was at survey level. Some clones are missing from TCRdb's copy, which holds only in-frame ones; the method was immunoSEQ multiplex PCR. This table holds 20,000 to 25,000 clones, approximately 81% found once. Germline V gene lookup returns CDR1 MNHNY and CDR2 SVGAGI (reference sequence). This CDR3 comprises 15 residues. Trimming removed 2 bases at V and 1 base at J, with 9 bases between. V is TRBV6-6 and J is TRBJ1-5, with D possibly matching TRBD1 (5 bases). The sample consisted of unsorted PBMCs, taken 1.9 years after starting antiretroviral therapy. The sequence came from a woman aged 50 to 65 with HIV. In DNA, the CDR3 is TGTGCCAGCAGTTACGGGGGAGGGAGCAATCAGCCCCAGCATTTT. Its protein product is CASSYGGGSNQPQHF.